This T cell receptor (beta chain) comes out of a study of early T cells in non-severe SARS-CoV-2 infection. Study summary: Chains were unpaired, as sequencing was done on bulk RNA from unsorted whole blood.

This clonotype appeared a few times. Individual cDNA molecules received unique molecular identifiers. TCRdb itself ran the 5' RACE reads through MiXCR, one entry per CDR3 protein. The profile covers tens of thousands of distinct CDR3 sequences, with over 10% appearing a single time and 6% taken by the ten largest. This CDR3 comprises 12 residues. The V end was cut by 5 bases, the J end by 7 bases, with 11 bases between. Per the germline V gene, CDR1 is SGHRS and CDR2 is YFSETQ. The sequenced material came from whole blood. The receptor was derived from an adult who was a healthcare worker with PCR-confirmed SARS-CoV-2 infection or an uninfected control (not recorded which). This chain uses TRBV5-1 with TRBJ2-3; D is possibly TRBD2 (6 bases). The CDR3: CASRGEAYTQYF. DNA for the CDR3: TGCGCCAGCAGAGGGGAGGCATATACGCAGTATTTT.